These 22 T cell receptor beta chains originate from one sample sequenced in a study of identifying expanded T cells in peripheral blood. Here immunoSEQ multiplex PCR was the method, and the copy in TCRdb shows in-frame clones only, minus some. The sample yields 75,000 to 90,000 clones, about 90% seen once. The sample taken for sequencing was blood. The receptors stem from a person between 18 and 70 years old in good health.

The rearrangement joins TRBV2 to TRBJ1-1; possible D gene TRBD1, 5 bases. The germline CDR1 and CDR2 sequences are SNHLY and FYNNEI. Trimming left V 4 bases short and J 7 bases short, with 22 bases between. The CDR3 runs to 16 residues. This CDR3 reads CASSAAGFRSTGEAFF. CDR3 coding DNA: TGTGCCAGCAGTGCCGCAGGGTTTAGAAGTACGGGTGAAGCTTTCTTT.

Only a few counts were recorded for this clone. The V gene is TRBV6-1, the J gene TRBJ1-5, with 7 bases that match TRBD1. Germline V gene lookup returns CDR1 MNHNS and CDR2 SASEGT. This CDR3 spans 15 amino acids. Germline trimming cut 5 bases from V and 1 base from J; bases unmatched to any gene: 5. Here the CDR3 DNA reads TGTGCCAGCAGTCGTACCAGGGGGAGCAATCAGCCCCAGCATTTT. Its protein is CASSRTRGSNQPQHF.

The CDR3 here is CASSQAGTDTQYF. The CDR3, as DNA: TGTGCCAGCTCGCAGGCGGGCACAGATACGCAGTATTTT. The gene calls are TRBV7-6 and TRBJ2-3; D gene uncertain. Germline values: CDR1 SGHVS, CDR2 FNYEAQ. The CDR3 is 13 amino acids. V lost 8 bases to trimming and J lost 1 base, with 10 bases between them.

The V gene is TRBV12-5, the J gene TRBJ1-1, with TRBD1 identical over 9 bases. Germline-derived CDR1 and CDR2 are LGHNT and FRNRAP. J was trimmed by 4 bases and V by 5 bases; bases with no gene match: 20. The CDR3 loop spans 19 amino acids. As DNA, the CDR3 is TGTGCTAGTGGTCGATTCACCGGACAGGGGCAACGTTTGGGCACTGAAGCTTTCTTT. It yields the protein CASGRFTGQGQRLGTEAFF.

This clone was found once. The genes are TRBV5-1 and TRBJ2-5, with D perhaps TRBD1 or TRBD2 (5 bases each). Germline values: CDR1 SGHRS, CDR2 YFSETQ. Deletions cut 4 bases from V and 5 bases from J, with 15 bases between. The CDR3 loop spans 14 amino acids. The CDR3 nucleotides read TGCGCCAGCAGCCGGAACCCCGGGGCGGAGACCCAGTACTTC. This encodes CASSRNPGAETQYF.

This clone was picked up one time. The chain couples TRBV27 to TRBJ2-5, with 7 bases aligning to TRBD1. CDR3 length: 16 amino acids. The junction had 5 bases not matched to a gene; V was cut back by 0 bases and J by 1 base. Germline V gives CDR1 MNHEY, CDR2 SMNVEV (reference sequence). CDR3 nucleotide sequence: TGTGCCAGCAGTTTATCCTGGGCAGGGGGCCAAGAGACCCAGTACTTC. Translation: CASSLSWAGGQETQYF.

The chain employs TRBV18 and TRBJ1-3, with unresolved D. Per germline, CDR1 KGHSH and CDR2 LQKENI. Trimming removed 3 bases at V and 0 bases at J, with 9 bases between. The CDR3 is made up of 15 amino acids. CDR3 DNA sequence: TGTGCCAGCTCACCCGCGACGGGCTCTGGAAACACCATATATTTT. It encodes CASSPATGSGNTIYF.

The chain carries TRBV7-9 and TRBJ2-5; weak D call: TRBD2 (5 bases). This CDR3 comprises 15 residues. V was cut by 6 bases and J by 2 bases, with 16 bases left in between. CDR1 is SEHNR and CDR2 is FQNEAQ in the germline V gene (reference sequence). The CDR3: CASSSDGRVQETQYF. Here the CDR3 DNA reads TGTGCCAGCAGTTCGGACGGGCGGGTACAAGAGACCCAGTACTTC.

The V gene is TRBV2, the J gene TRBJ2-7; D remains ambiguous. Germline values: CDR1 SNHLY, CDR2 FYNNEI. This CDR3 has 12 residues. V was trimmed by 6 bases and J by 2 bases, leaving 8 bases between them. The CDR3 sequence is CASRPLAYEQYF. The DNA of the CDR3 is TGTGCCAGCAGACCGCTGGCCTACGAGCAGTACTTC.

The rearrangement links TRBV4-1 to TRBJ1-4, with D hard to call. The V gene lost 0 bases and the J gene lost 11 bases, with 10 bases spanning the gap. Germline assignment: CDR1 MGHRA and CDR2 YSYEKL. CDR3 length: 13 amino acids. The CDR3 loop is CASSQEGGSKLFF. The CDR3 DNA reads as TGCGCCAGCAGCCAAGAAGGAGGGAGCAAACTGTTTTTT.

The chain recombines TRBV19 with TRBJ1-1; the D is unclear. This CDR3 is built from 13 residues. V shed 8 bases and J shed 6 bases, with 16 bases lying between them. From germline, CDR1 is LNHDA and CDR2 SQIVND (reference sequence). The CDR3 is CASHQEAESEAFF. The CDR3 bases are TGTGCCAGTCACCAGGAAGCTGAGTCTGAAGCTTTCTTT.

Only one count was recorded for this clone. V is TRBV11-2 and J is TRBJ2-7, with D tentatively TRBD1 or TRBD2 (5 bases each). V was shortened by 3 bases and J by 4 bases, with 16 bases between the two germline ends. This CDR3 has 15 amino acids. Germline V CDR1 and CDR2: SGHAT, FQNNGV. The CDR3: CASSFLPGTTYEQYF. CDR3 sequence (DNA): TGTGCCAGCAGCTTTCTTCCCGGGACCACTTACGAGCAGTACTTC.

This rearrangement joins TRBV2 to TRBJ1-2; no clear D gene. The V gene's germline CDR1 is SNHLY and CDR2 FYNNEI. This CDR3 spans 12 amino acids. Deletions cut 1 base from V and 7 bases from J, with 7 bases between. The DNA of the CDR3 is TGTGCCAGCAGTGAAGAGGTTAGTGGCTACACCTTC. Translating it yields CASSEEVSGYTF.

The chain has TRBV4-2 and TRBJ1-2, with 7 bases lining up with TRBD1. This CDR3 has 13 residues. Germline CDR1 LGHNA, CDR2 YNFKEQ. Trimming took 1 base from V and 10 from J; bases not matched to a gene: 6. The CDR3 loop is CASSQVEGAAYTF. DNA of the CDR3: TGTGCCAGCAGCCAAGTTGAGGGGGCGGCCTACACCTTC.

This chain links TRBV18 with TRBJ1-2; TRBD1 matches at 10 bases. Trimming cost V 2 bases and J 4 bases; bases outside gene matches: 13. Germline CDR1 KGHSH, CDR2 LQKENI. This CDR3 spans 18 amino acids. CDR3 in amino acids: CASSPLGPGQGTLYGYTF. CDR3 DNA sequence: TGTGCCAGCTCACCATTGGGACCGGGACAGGGGACCCTCTATGGCTACACCTTC.

This sequence joins TRBV30 and TRBJ1-1; no reliable D call. V was shortened by 4 bases and J by 2 bases, with 11 bases between the two germline ends. Germline assignment: CDR1 GTSNPN and CDR2 SVGIG (reference sequence). This CDR3 spans 13 amino acids. The CDR3 DNA reads TGTGCCTGGACGCGAAACCTCAACACTGAAGCTTTCTTT. This translates into CAWTRNLNTEAFF. Using reference TRBV30 and TRBJ1-1 for the parts outside the CDR3, the full variable domain is SQTIHQWPATLVQPVGSPLSLECTVEGTSNPNLYWYRQAAGRGLQLLFYSVGIGQISSEVPQNLSASRPQDRQFILSSKKLLLSDSGFYLCAWTRNLNTEAFFGQGTRLTVV.

The rearrangement joins TRBV19 to TRBJ2-3; 8 bases are a match to TRBD2. The junction had 6 bases not matched to a gene; V was cut back by 1 base and J by 0 bases. This CDR3 is built from 17 residues. In germline, CDR1 is LNHDA, CDR2 SQIVND (reference sequence). Written as DNA, the CDR3 is TGTGCCAGTAGTATAGGGGGGCCTAGCGGGAGCACAGATACGCAGTATTTT. Amino acid sequence: CASSIGGPSGSTDTQYF.

The genes are TRBV7-6 and TRBJ1-2, with 7 bases that match TRBD1. There are 13 residues in the CDR3. The J segment lost 8 bases and the V segment lost 4 bases, leaving 7 bases of the junction unmatched. Germline CDR1 and CDR2: SGHVS and FNYEAQ. The CDR3 loop reads CASSSPAGGGYTF. CDR3 DNA sequence: TGTGCCAGCAGCTCACCCGCAGGGGGGGGCTACACCTTC.

This chain joins TRBV19 and TRBJ1-4; D remains unclear. Per germline, CDR1 LNHDA and CDR2 SQIVND (reference sequence). This CDR3 region has 16 residues. The germline V and J ends were trimmed by 6 bases and 0 bases, with 14 bases remaining between them. CDR3 sequence (DNA): TGTGCCAGTAGCAACCTATCACCTGCAACTAATGAAAAACTGTTTTTT. It codes for CASSNLSPATNEKLFF.

As concerns this clone: Other DNA sequences of this sample code for an identical CDR3. The CDR3 is CASTRGEGAPGYTF. DNA for the CDR3: TGTGCCAGCACCAGAGGAGAGGGGGCGCCCGGCTACACCTTC. V is TRBV6-1 and J is TRBJ1-2, with 7 positions matching TRBD1. Unmatched junction bases numbered 13, after V lost 7 bases and J lost 8 bases. The CDR3 spans 14 residues. Germline V gene sequence: CDR1 MNHNS, CDR2 SASEGT.

The chain recombines TRBV30 with TRBJ1-6; D is ambiguous. Trimming removed 4 bases from V and 10 bases from J, with 14 bases in between. Germline V CDR1 and CDR2: GTSNPN, SVGIG (reference sequence). This CDR3 is 13 amino acids long. Written as DNA, the CDR3 is TGTGCCTGGACTAAGGACCGCGGGTCACCCCTCCACTTT. Its translation is CAWTKDRGSPLHF. Drawing the rest from reference TRBV30 and TRBJ1-6, the complete variable domain is SQTIHQWPATLVQPVGSPLSLECTVEGTSNPNLYWYRQAAGRGLQLLFYSVGIGQISSEVPQNLSASRPQDRQFILSSKKLLLSDSGFYLCAWTKDRGSPLHFGNGTRLTVT.

V and J are TRBV4-3 and TRBJ2-5; perhaps TRBD1 as D (5 bases). The CDR3 loop spans 15 amino acids. The V gene's germline CDR1 is LGHNA and CDR2 YSLEER. V was clipped by 3 bases and J by 0 bases, with 11 bases between them. The CDR3 sequence: CASSQGTGYQETQYF. In DNA, the CDR3 is TGCGCCAGCAGCCAGGGAACAGGCTACCAAGAGACCCAGTACTTC.